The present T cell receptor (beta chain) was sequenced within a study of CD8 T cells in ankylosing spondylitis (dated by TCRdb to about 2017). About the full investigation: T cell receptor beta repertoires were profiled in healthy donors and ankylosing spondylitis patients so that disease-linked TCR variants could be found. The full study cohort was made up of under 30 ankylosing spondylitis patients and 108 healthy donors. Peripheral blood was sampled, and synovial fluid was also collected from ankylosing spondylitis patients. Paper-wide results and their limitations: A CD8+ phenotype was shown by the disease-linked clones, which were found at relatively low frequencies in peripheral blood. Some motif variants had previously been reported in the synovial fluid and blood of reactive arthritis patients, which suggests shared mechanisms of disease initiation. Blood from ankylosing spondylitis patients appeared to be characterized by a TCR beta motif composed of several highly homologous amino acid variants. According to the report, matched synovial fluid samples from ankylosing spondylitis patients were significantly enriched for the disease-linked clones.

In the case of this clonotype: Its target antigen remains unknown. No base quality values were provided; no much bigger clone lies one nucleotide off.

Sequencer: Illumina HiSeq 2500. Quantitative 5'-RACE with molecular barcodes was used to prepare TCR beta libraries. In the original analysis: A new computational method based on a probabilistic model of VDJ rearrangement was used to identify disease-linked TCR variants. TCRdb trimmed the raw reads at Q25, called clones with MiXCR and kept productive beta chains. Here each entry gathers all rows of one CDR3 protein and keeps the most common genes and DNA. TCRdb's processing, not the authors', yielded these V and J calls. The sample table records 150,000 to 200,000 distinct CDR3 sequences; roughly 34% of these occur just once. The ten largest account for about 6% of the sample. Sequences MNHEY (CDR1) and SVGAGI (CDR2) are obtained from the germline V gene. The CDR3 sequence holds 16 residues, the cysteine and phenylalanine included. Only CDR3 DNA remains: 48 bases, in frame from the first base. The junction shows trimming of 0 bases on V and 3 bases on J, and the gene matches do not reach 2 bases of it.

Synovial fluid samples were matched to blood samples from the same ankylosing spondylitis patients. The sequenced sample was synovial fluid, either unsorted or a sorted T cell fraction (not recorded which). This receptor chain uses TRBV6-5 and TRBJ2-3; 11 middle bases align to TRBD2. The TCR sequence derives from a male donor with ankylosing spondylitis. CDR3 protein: CASSYSTSGKTDTQYF. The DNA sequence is TGTGCCAGCAGTTACTCGACTAGCGGGAAGACAGATACGCAGTATTTT.